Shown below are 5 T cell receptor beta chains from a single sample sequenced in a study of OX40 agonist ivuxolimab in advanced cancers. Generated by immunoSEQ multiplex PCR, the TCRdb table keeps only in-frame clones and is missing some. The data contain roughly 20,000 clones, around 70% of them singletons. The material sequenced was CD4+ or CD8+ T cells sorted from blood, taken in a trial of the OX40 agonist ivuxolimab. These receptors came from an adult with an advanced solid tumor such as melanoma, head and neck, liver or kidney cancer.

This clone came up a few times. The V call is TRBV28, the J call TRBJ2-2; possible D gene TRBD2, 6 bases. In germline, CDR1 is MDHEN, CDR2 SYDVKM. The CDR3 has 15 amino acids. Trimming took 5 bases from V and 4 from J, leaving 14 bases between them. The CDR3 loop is CASSPDIGGTGELFF. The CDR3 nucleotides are TGTGCCAGCAGTCCAGACATCGGGGGCACCGGGGAGCTGTTTTTT.

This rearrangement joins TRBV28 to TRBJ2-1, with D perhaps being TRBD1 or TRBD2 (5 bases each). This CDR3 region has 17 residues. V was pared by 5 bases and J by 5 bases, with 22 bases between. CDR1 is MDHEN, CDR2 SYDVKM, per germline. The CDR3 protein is CASSLTPGPPSDNEQFF. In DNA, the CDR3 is TGTGCCAGCAGTCTCACACCGGGACCCCCTTCAGACAATGAGCAGTTCTTC.

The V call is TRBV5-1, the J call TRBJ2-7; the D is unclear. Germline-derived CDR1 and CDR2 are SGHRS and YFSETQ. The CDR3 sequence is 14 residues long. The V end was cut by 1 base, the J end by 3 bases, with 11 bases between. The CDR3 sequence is CASSLRSGNYEQYF. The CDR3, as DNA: TGCGCCAGCAGCTTGAGGTCAGGAAACTACGAGCAGTACTTC. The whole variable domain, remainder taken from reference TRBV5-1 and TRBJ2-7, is KAGVTQTPRYLIKTRGQQVTLSCSPISGHRSVSWYQQTPGQGLQFLFEYFSETQRNKGNFPGRFSGRQFSNSRSEMNVSTLELGDSALYLCASSLRSGNYEQYFGPGTRLTVT.

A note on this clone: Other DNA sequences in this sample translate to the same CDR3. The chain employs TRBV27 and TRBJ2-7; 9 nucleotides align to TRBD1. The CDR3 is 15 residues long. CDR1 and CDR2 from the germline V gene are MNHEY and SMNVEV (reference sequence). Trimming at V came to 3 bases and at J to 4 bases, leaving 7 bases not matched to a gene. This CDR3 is CASSLGTGITYEQYF. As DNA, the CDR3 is TGTGCCAGCAGTTTGGGGACAGGGATAACATACGAGCAGTACTTC.

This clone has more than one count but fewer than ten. The CDR3 sequence: CASSAPSQETQYF. As DNA, the CDR3 is TGTGCCAGCAGCGCCCCAAGCCAAGAGACCCAGTACTTC. V usage is TRBV7-9 and J usage is TRBJ2-5; D unclear. This CDR3 spans 13 amino acids. Germline loops: CDR1 SEHNR, CDR2 FQNEAQ (reference sequence). The V and J ends lost 5 bases and 1 base respectively, with 8 bases between them.